This T cell receptor (beta chain) appears in the sequencing data of a study of cytomegalovirus exposure and HLA in healthy donors. Of note for this clone: Its antigen is unknown.

Germline CDR1 and CDR2: SGHTA and FQGNSA. Between the trimmed V and J ends, which lost 1 base and 1 base, there was a span of 11 bases. CDR3 size: 15 residues. The study's findings and limits: With later analysis, a missense DCLRE1C variant became linked to TCR beta V- and J-gene trimming. Later analysis revealed greater clonal expansion in HLA-associated TCR beta chains than in equally common others.

With 60 Vbeta and 13 Jbeta primers, the PCR was carried out. The method was immunoSEQ multiplex PCR; TCRdb's version includes in-frame clones alone and lacks a portion of them. The sample has around 200,000 clones, 77% seen once. The chain couples TRBV7-2 to TRBJ2-7; possibly TRBD2 for D (7 bases). This clonotype was sampled from a woman aged 55-75 years in good health and CMV-seropositive. The specimen was PBMCs. The DNA of the CDR3 is TGTGCCAGCAGCTTAGGCGGGGGCCATTCCTACGAGCAGTACTTC. It is translated as CASSLGGGHSYEQYF.